Each of the 8 T cell receptor beta chains below was sequenced from the same sample in a study of blood T cells in healthy people across ages (dated by TCRdb to the mid-2010s). The receptor library was made with 5' RACE. Sequenced on an Illumina HiSeq 2500. A second PCR of about 6 to 12 cycles was run with a J-beta primer mix and a sample-barcoded 5' primer. TCRdb handled the public reads itself, with Q25 trimming in fastp and clone calling in MiXCR, and kept productive beta chains. Duplicate CDR3 protein sequences are folded into a single record with the most common DNA and genes. For this sample the table gives 1,300,000 or so distinct CDR3 sequences, of which roughly 60% were detected only once. Jointly, the top ten make up more than 6% of the sample. The sequencing sample was made of blood. These receptors all come from a man younger than 35 in good health.

V usage is TRBV5-6 and J usage is TRBJ2-7; TRBD1 aligns across 8 bases. The CDR3 sequence is 16 residues long. Looked up from germline, CDR1 is SGHDT and CDR2 is YYEEEE. The junction had 14 bases not matched to a gene; V was cut back by 3 bases and J by 6 bases. The CDR3 loop reads CASSWGRVQGAVEQYF. CDR3 coding DNA: TGTGCCAGCAGCTGGGGAAGGGTCCAGGGGGCGGTCGAGCAGTACTTC.

This clonotype was found once. One end of the junction does not line up with germline, which may come from a read error. The chain has TRBV4-3 and TRBJ1-2; the D gene is possibly TRBD1 (5 bases). Germline CDR1 and CDR2: LGHNA and YSLEER. CDR3 length equals 14 residues. CDR3 in DNA: TGCGCCAGCAGCCGAGGGACGAGCACTTATGACTACACCTTC. Its protein product is CASSRGTSTYDYTF.

Only a few counts were recorded for this clonotype. The rearrangement joins TRBV7-9 to TRBJ2-7, with D perhaps assigned TRBD1 or TRBD2 (5 bases each). The CDR3 contains 14 residues. The V end was cut by 3 bases, the J end by 2 bases, with 11 bases between. Germline V gene data show CDR1 as SEHNR and CDR2 as FQNEAQ (reference sequence). CDR3 sequence reads: CASSLRRDPYEQYF. In DNA, the CDR3 is TGTGCCAGCAGCTTGAGAAGGGACCCCTACGAGCAGTACTTC.

The rearrangement links TRBV7-2 to TRBJ1-2, with 7 nucleotides matching TRBD1. This CDR3 comprises 14 residues. Germline V gene data show CDR1 as SGHTA and CDR2 as FQGNSA. With 5 bases clipped from V and 8 bases from J, the junction kept 11 bases outside the gene matches. The CDR3 DNA reads as TGTGCCAGCAGCCAATTTGGACAGGCGGAAGGCTACACCTTC. The encoded protein is CASSQFGQAEGYTF.

The chain couples TRBV5-5 to TRBJ2-2; D perhaps matches TRBD2 (7 bases). The V gene's germline CDR1 is SGHKS and CDR2 YYEKEE (reference sequence). V lost 0 bases and J lost 1, with 22 bases in between. The length of the CDR3 is 20 residues. CDR3 DNA: TGTGCCAGCAGCTTGGCGGGGGGCAGGACAAGGACTCTGAACACCGGGGAGCTGTTTTTT. Translated, it gives CASSLAGGRTRTLNTGELFF. The variable domain in full, completed from reference TRBV5-5 and TRBJ2-2, reads DAGVTQSPTHLIKTRGQQVTLRCSPISGHKSVSWYQQVLGQGPQFIFQYYEKEERGRGNFPDRFSARQFPNYSSELNVNALLLGDSALYLCASSLAGGRTRTLNTGELFFGEGSRLTVL.

A remark on this clonotype: One end of the junction is discordant with germline, which a read error may explain. This rearrangement joins TRBV4-3 to TRBJ2-2; tentative D call: TRBD1 (6 bases). Germline loops: CDR1 LGHNA, CDR2 YSLEER. The CDR3 totals 19 residues. The CDR3 here is CASSQDPTGRYTNTGELFF. DNA for the CDR3: TGCGCCAGCAGCCAAGATCCAACAGGGAGATATACGAACACCGGGGAGTTGTTTTTT.

The CDR3 loop is CATSRPEWYNSPLHF. CDR3 bases: TGTGCCACCAGTCGGCCGGAGTGGTATAATTCACCCCTCCACTTT. The chain uses TRBV15 and TRBJ1-6; no reliable D call. Germline loops: CDR1 LNHNV, CDR2 YYDKDF (reference sequence). Trimming shortened V by 6 bases and J by 4 bases, and 13 bases separated the two germline ends. This CDR3 contains 15 residues.

This clonotype was observed once. This chain joins TRBV11-1 and TRBJ2-3; D ambiguous. Trimming removed 1 base at V and 0 bases at J, with 14 bases between. Germline assignment: CDR1 SGHAT and CDR2 FQDESV (reference sequence). The CDR3 is 17 amino acids. CDR3 sequence (DNA): TGTGCCAGCAGCTTAGGAAGACTTGCCCTTAGCACAGATACGCAGTATTTT. This codes for CASSLGRLALSTDTQYF.